This TCR beta chain was obtained from a study of T cell responses to AZD1222 COVID-19 vaccine. Findings of the study overall: Baseline seropositives among AZD1222 recipients totaled only six or seven.

Worth noting for this clone: Its antigen is not identified.

Data came from immunoSEQ multiplex PCR; TCRdb stores just in-frame clones and leaves some out. The sample records 150,000 or so clones, just under 95% being singletons. Trimming removed 1 base from V and 2 bases from J; junction bases left unmatched: 2. From germline, CDR1 is MNHEY and CDR2 SVGAGI. The CDR3 totals 14 residues. This clonotype was obtained from an adult in good health. V usage is TRBV6-5 and J usage is TRBJ2-7; 7 bases match TRBD2. Specimen: peripheral blood, collected on day 0 of AZD1222 vaccination. The CDR3 DNA is TGTGCCAGCAGTTACTTTGCGGGAGCCTACGAGCAGTACTTC. Encoded protein: CASSYFAGAYEQYF.